These T cell receptor beta chains were read from a single sample in a study of beta chain features in type 1 diabetes. Profiled with immunoSEQ multiplex PCR; TCRdb holds only in-frame clones, not every one. The table shows 350,000 to 400,000 clones, with 10% to 15% occurring only once. What was sequenced was naive CD4+ T cells from blood. The receptors shown here come from a woman aged 18-29 years with type 1 diabetes. The CDR3 runs from the conserved cysteine through the conserved F or W. Each record gives: CDR3 length, J gene, V gene, clone size, D gene, CDR3 protein, CDR3 DNA. D genes are given only for firm matches. Clone size is not always given. Where it is, it says once, few, many or a class for expanded clones.

14	TRBJ1-2	TRBV5-4	NA	TRBD1	CASSDRDRDYGYTF	TGTGCCAGCAGCGACCGGGACAGGGACTATGGCTACACCTTC
14	TRBJ2-7	TRBV28	few	NA	CASGPPHPSYEQYF	TGTGCCAGCGGCCCACCGCACCCCTCCTACGAGCAGTACTTC
15	TRBJ2-3	TRBV7-2	NA	TRBD1	CASSWGQGAMGTQYF	TGTGCCAGCAGTTGGGGACAGGGGGCAATGGGCACGCAGTATTTT
13	TRBJ2-7	TRBV28	few	TRBD1	CASRTGVLYEQYF	TGTGCCAGTCGGACAGGGGTCCTCTACGAGCAGTACTTC
14	TRBJ1-5	TRBV29-1	few	NA	CSVSESGGNQPQHF	TGCAGCGTTTCAGAGTCGGGGGGAAATCAGCCCCAGCATTTT
15	TRBJ2-7	TRBV6-6	few	TRBD2	CASTYGLAGAYEQYF	TGTGCCAGCACCTACGGACTAGCGGGAGCCTACGAGCAGTACTTC
11	TRBJ2-7	TRBV25-1	NA	NA	CASSDQYEQYF	TGTGCCAGCAGTGATCAATACGAGCAGTACTTC
13	TRBJ2-1	TRBV19	few	TRBD2	CASSTGTSNEQFF	TGTGCCAGTAGTACCGGGACTAGCAATGAGCAGTTCTTC
16	TRBJ2-1	TRBV4-3	NA	NA	CASSQGILAPHNEQFF	TGCGCCAGCAGCCAAGGTATCCTAGCACCTCACAATGAGCAGTTCTTC
15	TRBJ2-6	TRBV7-9	NA	NA	CASSLDGAGANVLTF	TGTGCCAGCAGCTTAGACGGGGCTGGGGCCAACGTCCTGACTTTC
12	TRBJ2-7	TRBV6-6	few	NA	CASRPTPGEQYF	TGTGCCAGCAGACCTACGCCGGGCGAGCAGTACTTC
14	TRBJ2-2	TRBV5-1	NA	NA	CASSLEQNTGELFF	TGCGCCAGCAGCTTGGAACAGAACACCGGGGAGCTGTTTTTT
12	TRBJ1-4	TRBV7-2	few	NA	CASSPDSGKLFF	TGTGCCAGCAGCCCCGATTCGGGAAAACTGTTTTTT
15	TRBJ1-1	TRBV27	few	TRBD1	CASSIPGQRRTEAFF	TGTGCCAGCAGTATACCGGGACAGAGAAGGACTGAAGCTTTCTTT
14	TRBJ2-3	TRBV28	few	TRBD2	CASSLLAGTDTQYF	TGTGCCAGCAGTTTGCTAGCGGGAACAGATACGCAGTATTTT
15	TRBJ2-3	TRBV7-2	NA	TRBD2	CASSLGGNLGDTQYF	TGTGCCAGCAGTTTGGGGGGGAACCTTGGAGATACGCAGTATTTT
15	TRBJ1-2	TRBV7-9	NA	TRBD1	CASSSRDRGMGGYTF	TGTGCCAGCAGCAGCCGGGACAGGGGTATGGGTGGCTACACCTTC
14	TRBJ2-1	TRBV2	few	NA	CASTWTAPYNEQFF	TGTGCCAGCACTTGGACTGCCCCCTACAATGAGCAGTTCTTC
15	TRBJ2-7	TRBV11-1	few	TRBD1	CASSLATGATYEQYF	TGTGCCAGCAGCTTAGCAACAGGGGCTACCTACGAGCAGTACTTC
15	TRBJ2-3	TRBV2	NA	TRBD2	CASRRLAGLTDTQYF	TGTGCCAGCAGGAGGTTAGCGGGTCTAACAGATACGCAGTATTTT
15	TRBJ1-2	TRBV5-7	NA	TRBD1	CASRDRGVRCYGYTF	TGTGCCTCCCGGGACAGGGGCGTTAGATGCTATGGCTACACCTTC
13	TRBJ1-4	TRBV30	few	NA	CAWSPQGRGKLFF	TGTGCCTGGAGTCCGCAGGGGAGAGGAAAACTGTTTTTT
14	TRBJ2-7	TRBV28	NA	NA	CASSPGSTTYEQYF	TGTGCCAGCAGTCCCGGGTCCACGACCTACGAGCAGTACTTC
13	TRBJ2-1	TRBV11-2	NA	NA	CASSSQWRDEQFF	TGTGCCAGCAGCTCGCAATGGAGGGACGAGCAGTTCTTC
12	TRBJ1-2	TRBV7-2	once	TRBD1	CASSRQGGGYTF	TGTGCCAGCAGTCGACAGGGTGGTGGCTACACCTTC
13	TRBJ2-1	TRBV6-5	NA	NA	CASSPGLTGEQFF	TGTGCCAGCAGCCCTGGACTAACCGGGGAGCAGTTCTTC
14	TRBJ1-1	TRBV29-1	NA	NA	CSVEVRGGRTEAFF	TGCAGCGTTGAAGTTAGGGGGGGACGGACTGAAGCTTTCTTT
14	TRBJ2-7	TRBV18	few	NA	CASSPPAGAREQYF	TGTGCCAGCTCACCACCGGCAGGGGCGAGGGAGCAGTACTTC
12	TRBJ2-3	TRBV27	few	NA	CASSSYTDTQYF	TGTGCCAGCAGTTCCTACACAGATACGCAGTATTTT
13	TRBJ2-5	TRBV29-1	NA	NA	CSVDRQGWETQYF	TGCAGCGTAGACCGGCAGGGCTGGGAGACCCAGTACTTC
15	TRBJ2-5	TRBV30	NA	TRBD2	CAWATSGSGVKTQYF	TGTGCCTGGGCAACTAGCGGGAGTGGTGTAAAGACCCAGTACTTC
15	TRBJ2-7	TRBV27	NA	NA	CASSLSGPRDSEQYF	TGTGCCAGCAGTTTGAGTGGCCCCCGGGACTCCGAGCAGTACTTC
13	TRBJ2-2	TRBV15	NA	NA	CATSRGPAGELFF	TGTGCCACCAGCAGGGGGCCCGCCGGGGAGCTGTTTTTT
15	TRBJ2-1	TRBV4-1	NA	NA	CASRLPGSSYNEQFF	TGCGCCAGCAGACTACCGGGGTCCTCCTACAATGAGCAGTTCTTC
14	TRBJ2-5	TRBV5-6	NA	NA	CASSLGQDQETQYF	TGTGCCAGCAGCTTGGGGCAGGACCAAGAGACCCAGTACTTC
12	TRBJ1-2	TRBV19	NA	TRBD1	CASGDRGHGYTF	TGTGCCAGTGGGGACAGGGGGCACGGCTACACCTTC
14	TRBJ2-3	TRBV11-2	few	NA	CASSYWRVADTQYF	TGTGCCAGCAGCTACTGGAGGGTGGCAGATACGCAGTATTTT
12	TRBJ1-1	TRBV11-2	NA	NA	CASSSQSLEAFF	TGTGCCAGCAGCTCCCAGTCCCTTGAAGCTTTCTTT
14	TRBJ2-3	TRBV18	NA	NA	CASSPPGGTDTQYF	TGTGCCAGCTCACCCCCGGGAGGCACAGATACGCAGTATTTT
15	TRBJ2-1	TRBV9	NA	NA	CASSVVQGSYNEQFF	TGTGCCAGCAGCGTAGTTCAGGGCTCCTACAATGAGCAGTTCTTC
16	TRBJ2-2	TRBV25-1	NA	TRBD1	CASSAGAGGNTGELFF	TGTGCCAGCAGCGCAGGCGCAGGGGGTAACACCGGGGAGCTGTTTTTT
12	TRBJ2-7	TRBV28	few	NA	CASQQGIYEQYF	TGTGCCAGCCAACAGGGTATCTACGAGCAGTACTTC
17	TRBJ2-6	TRBV25-1	few	NA	CASSTFEGLLRANVLTF	TGTGCCAGCAGTACCTTTGAGGGTTTGTTGAGGGCCAACGTCCTGACTTTC
12	TRBJ2-1	TRBV5-1	NA	NA	CASSFDYREQFF	TGCGCCAGCAGCTTCGACTATCGTGAGCAGTTCTTC